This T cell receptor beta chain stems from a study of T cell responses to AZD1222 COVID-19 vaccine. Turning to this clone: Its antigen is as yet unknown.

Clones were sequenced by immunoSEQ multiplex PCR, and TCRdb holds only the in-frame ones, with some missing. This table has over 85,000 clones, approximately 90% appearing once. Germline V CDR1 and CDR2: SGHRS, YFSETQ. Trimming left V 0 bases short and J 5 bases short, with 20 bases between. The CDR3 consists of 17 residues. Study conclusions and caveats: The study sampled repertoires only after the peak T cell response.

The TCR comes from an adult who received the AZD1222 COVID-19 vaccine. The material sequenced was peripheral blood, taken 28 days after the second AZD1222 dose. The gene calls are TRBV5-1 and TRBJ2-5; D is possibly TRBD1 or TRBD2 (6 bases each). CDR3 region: CASSLGALEGGAETQYF. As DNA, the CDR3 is TGCGCCAGCAGCTTGGGCGCTTTGGAGGGGGGCGCGGAGACCCAGTACTTC.